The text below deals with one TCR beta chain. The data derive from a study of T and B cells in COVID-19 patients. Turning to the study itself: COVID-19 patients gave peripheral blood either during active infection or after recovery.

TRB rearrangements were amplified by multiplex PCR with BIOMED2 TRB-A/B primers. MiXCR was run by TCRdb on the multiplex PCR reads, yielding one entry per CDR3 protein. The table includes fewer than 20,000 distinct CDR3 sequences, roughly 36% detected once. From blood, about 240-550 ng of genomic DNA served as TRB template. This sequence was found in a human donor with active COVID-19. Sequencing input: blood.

The CDR3 reads CASSFSGPRGEQYF. CDR3 coding DNA: TGTGCCAGCAGCTTTTCCGGCCCGAGGGGAGAGCAGTACTTC. The rearrangement joins TRBV5-6 to TRBJ2-7; D tentatively reads TRBD1 or TRBD2 (5 bases each). This CDR3 spans 14 amino acids. Trimming took 2 bases from V and 7 from J, leaving 16 bases between them. Germline assignment: CDR1 SGHDT and CDR2 YYEEEE.